This T cell receptor (beta chain) was identified during a study of long-term antiretroviral therapy in people with HIV. Across the study: Earliest sampling preceded the 2015 immediate-ART recommendation by about a decade. Broader study findings: The study found that diversity rose after ART but stayed below transplant donor controls.

The J segment lost 8 bases and the V segment lost 4 bases, leaving 3 bases of the junction unmatched. Germline V gene lookup returns CDR1 SGHNT and CDR2 YYREEE (reference sequence). CDR3 length: 13 amino acids. Remarks on this clone: As yet, its antigen is unknown.

Assay version v3.0 of immunoSEQ was used, and it was run at survey level. Method: immunoSEQ multiplex PCR; TCRdb's copy keeps in-frame clones and lacks some. The table shows about 31,000 clones, with about 93% occurring only once. The material was unsorted PBMCs, obtained around 5 years after starting antiretroviral therapy. The chain has TRBV5-4 and TRBJ2-1; 10 bases agree with TRBD2. The TCR was taken from a woman in her thirties or forties with HIV. CDR3 nucleotide sequence: TGTGCCAGCAGCGCGGGGACTAGCGATGAGCAGTTCTTC. Protein sequence: CASSAGTSDEQFF.